The sequence of this T cell receptor beta chain was determined in a study of graft-versus-host responses after intestinal transplantation. In the study overall: Tacrolimus and steroids were given for 2 to 3 years to all recipients after anti-thymocyte globulin induction.

Method: immunoSEQ multiplex PCR; TCRdb's copy keeps in-frame clones and lacks some. The sample lists over 40,000 clones, less than 85% occurring once. For this clone: The antigen remains undetermined.

This sequence was found in a human donor who was the organ donor for an intestinal transplant. The source material was unstimulated CD4+ T cells sorted from spleen or lymph node cells, sampled before transplant.

This CDR3 reads CASSQKRPRELFF. For the CDR3, the DNA is TGTGCCAGCAGTCAGAAAAGGCCACGGGAGCTGTTTTTT. The chain combines TRBV6-4 with TRBJ2-2; D unclear. The CDR3 contains 13 residues. Germline V CDR1 and CDR2: MRHNA, SNTAGT. Trimming cost V 5 bases and J 9 bases, with 13 bases left between them.